This T cell receptor beta chain was retrieved from a study of early T cells in non-severe SARS-CoV-2 infection (dated by TCRdb to 2020 to 2022). A note on the overall study: Bulk RNA from unsorted whole blood was used for TCR sequencing, so alpha and beta chains could not be paired.

The library came from 5' RACE. TCRdb names NextSeq 500 as the instrument used. In the TCR library protocol, unique molecular identifiers were attached to individual cDNA molecules to correct for PCR bias and sequencing error. TCR alpha and beta chains were both sequenced, and the abundances of alpha and beta sequences in each sample were closely correlated with each other. The paper's data handling went like this. Decombinator V4 was used to annotate the V gene, J gene and CDR3 of the TCR sequences. Expanded TCRs were defined as changing significantly between any two time points under a Poisson model with p below 0.0001. TCR abundances were normalised to the total number of TCRs sequenced per sample and were expressed as counts per million. TRAV1-2 paired with TRAJ12, TRAJ20 or TRAJ33 defined MAIT TCRs, while TRAV10 paired with TRAJ18 defined iNKT TCRs. VDJdb, accessed on 1 November 2021, was searched for TCRs annotated for CMV, EBV and SARS-CoV-2, and TCRs annotated for more than one antigen were excluded. TCRdb reran the public reads through fastp at Q25 and MiXCR, keeping productive beta chains. Identical CDR3 protein sequences are pooled into one entry, listed with their most common genes and DNA. What appears here as the V and J calls and clone size reflects TCRdb's work, not the paper's. The sample table holds 35,000 to 40,000 distinct CDR3 sequences, of which over 3.5% were seen once. Around 16% of the sample comes from the top ten.

A case-control design nested within a healthcare worker cohort in London, UK, was used, with weekly nasopharyngeal swab PCR tests and blood sampling performed. Between 23 and 31 March 2020, the week of the UK lockdown, healthcare workers were enrolled and then followed up weekly for as long as 16 weeks. This clonotype showed up many times. Its antigen is currently not known. One base away there is no much larger clone; base qualities are not given. The CDR3 spans 15 residues, from the cysteine through the phenylalanine. The DNA shown is the 45-base CDR3, in frame from base 1. Germline trimming amounts to 5 bases on V and 5 bases on J, with 10 as the count of junction bases outside the gene matches. From the germline V gene, CDR1 is MNHNS and CDR2 is SASEGT. Here is what the overall study found, with its caveats: VDJdb matching was skewed toward anti-spike CD8 responses and likely underestimated virus-specific expansions, missing private and CD4 specificities.

What was sequenced was whole blood. The receptor's source is an adult who was a healthcare worker with PCR-confirmed SARS-CoV-2 infection or an uninfected control (not recorded which). The rearranged segments are TRBV6-1 and TRBJ1-1; TRBD1 matches 8 bases in the middle. The sequence in DNA is TGTGCCAGCAGTCTGACTGGGACAGGCAGGACTGAAGCTTTCTTT. Its coded protein is CASSLTGTGRTEAFF.